Presented here are 6 T cell receptor beta chains from one specimen sequenced in a study of blood T cell repertoires in COVID-19. Assay: immunoSEQ multiplex PCR; the TCRdb copy retains only in-frame clones and omits some. The sample lists 70,000 to 85,000 clones, around 80% occurring once. Specimen: peripheral blood. Every receptor here comes from a man aged 55 to 70 with acute or convalescent COVID-19.

This clone has only a few counts. The chain couples TRBV5-5 to TRBJ2-6, with D perhaps TRBD1 (5 bases). The CDR3 sequence is 16 residues long. Germline CDR1 reads SGHKS; CDR2 reads YYEKEE (reference sequence). V was pared by 4 bases and J by 0 bases, with 11 bases between. The CDR3 DNA reads TGTGCCAGCAGCCAGGGCGCCAGCTCTGGGGCCAACGTCCTGACTTTC. It codes for CASSQGASSGANVLTF.

The chain employs TRBV7-8 and TRBJ2-7; TRBD1 agrees at 7 bases. V was clipped by 5 bases and J by 3 bases; unmatched bases: 19. The CDR3 runs to 18 residues. From germline, CDR1 is SGHVS and CDR2 FQNEAQ. CDR3 DNA sequence: TGTGCCAGCAGCCTAGAGGTCACGGACAGGACCTATTACTACGAGCAGTACTTC. It is translated as CASSLEVTDRTYYYEQYF.

V usage is TRBV5-4 and J usage is TRBJ1-2, with 8 bases that match TRBD1. Germline values: CDR1 SGHNT, CDR2 YYREEE (reference sequence). V gave up 2 bases and J gave up 8 bases; unmatched junction bases: 11. CDR3 length: 15 residues. The CDR3 sequence is CASSLGTGERQGYTF. Here the CDR3 DNA reads TGTGCCAGCAGCTTAGGGACAGGCGAGCGACAGGGCTACACCTTC.

This sequence joins TRBV11-3 and TRBJ2-5; TRBD1 agrees at 7 bases. The CDR3 spans 11 residues. Germline CDR1 is SGHNT and CDR2 is YENEEA. V lost 4 bases to trimming and J lost 7 bases; unmatched junction nucleotides: 0. The CDR3: CASSSGGTQYF. The CDR3 DNA reads as TGTGCCAGCAGCTCAGGGGGGACCCAGTACTTC.

The chain is built from TRBV6-4 and TRBJ2-2; D gene unclear. CDR3 length equals 13 residues. V shed 3 bases and J shed 8 bases, with 10 bases lying between them. Germline V gene data show CDR1 as MRHNA and CDR2 as SNTAGT. CDR3 protein: CASSDLSRGELFF. The CDR3 DNA reads as TGTGCCAGCAGTGATCTCTCCCGGGGGGAGCTGTTTTTT.

The V call is TRBV7-8, the J call TRBJ2-7; a weak D match, TRBD2 (7 bases). Germline V gene lookup returns CDR1 SGHVS and CDR2 FQNEAQ. This CDR3 has 15 amino acids. V was cut by 2 bases and J by 7 bases, with 18 bases left in between. CDR3 amino acids: CASSLRFGGLNEQYF. CDR3 coding DNA: TGTGCCAGCAGCTTACGGTTCGGGGGGCTAAATGAGCAGTACTTC.